This TCR beta chain is drawn from a study of blood T cell repertoires in COVID-19. Overall study context: Spain, Italy and the United States supplied samples that represented acute and convalescent COVID-19.

Between the trimmed V and J ends, which lost 1 base and 4 bases, there was a span of 8 bases. Germline V gene data show CDR1 as SGHAT and CDR2 as FQNNGV. The CDR3 has 14 amino acids. Authors' processing steps: Cell counts per sample came from amplifying reference gene primers. Produced via immunoSEQ multiplex PCR; TCRdb's table is partial and in-frame only. That table supplies the V and J calls and clone size; D and trimming were determined from the DNA. The sample gives over 120,000 clones, roughly 80% of which show up once; roughly 9% is in the top ten. The sample comprised peripheral blood. This receptor was taken from a woman in her forties or fifties with active or convalescent COVID-19. The rearrangement uses TRBV11-2 and TRBJ1-5; D gene unclear. CDR3 region: CASSLGRSNQPQHF. The CDR3 DNA reads TGTGCCAGCAGCTTAGGAAGGAGTAATCAGCCCCAGCATTTT. Drawing the rest from reference TRBV11-2 and TRBJ1-5, the complete variable domain is EAGVAQSPRYKIIEKRQSVAFWCNPISGHATLYWYQQILGQGPKLLIQFQNNGVVDDSQLPKDRFSAERLKGVDSTLKIQPAKLEDSAVYLCASSLGRSNQPQHFGDGTRLSIL.